Below, 2 T cell receptor beta chains from the same sample are listed, as sequenced in a study of monozygotic twins with inflammatory bowel disease. Following a re-call of the 5' RACE reads, TCRdb has one entry per CDR3 protein and lacks DNA. The sample table sets out about 130,000 distinct CDR3 sequences. Sequenced material: blood. These TCRs come from a human donor with ulcerative colitis or Crohn's disease, or a healthy co-twin of an affected twin (not recorded which).

The CDR3 sequence is CASSSPPPRIGELFF. This chain joins TRBV7-2 and TRBJ2-2; lacking DNA, the TRBD2 call made by TCRdb goes unchecked. CDR3 length equals 15 residues. In germline, CDR1 is SGHTA, CDR2 FQGNSA.

The CDR3 sequence: CASSQVSGGPSYEQYF. This rearrangement joins TRBV3-1 to TRBJ2-7; TCRdb picks TRBD2, but there is no DNA to check that call. The CDR3 has 16 amino acids. Germline V CDR1 and CDR2: LGHDT, YNNKEL (reference sequence).